The present TCR beta chain was sequenced within a study of T cell responses to AZD1222 COVID-19 vaccine. CDR1 and CDR2 (germline): MNHEY, SVGAGI. Trimming left V 8 bases short and J 4 bases short, with 14 bases between. The CDR3 is 13 residues long. The data were produced by immunoSEQ multiplex PCR, yet TCRdb's version contains in-frame clones alone and is incomplete. Among just over 60,000 clones listed, 76% were seen once. The sequenced sample was peripheral blood, obtained on day 0 of AZD1222 vaccination. The clonotype originates from an adult in good health. The chain combines TRBV6-5 with TRBJ1-1; D not certain. The CDR3 region has the DNA TGTGCCAGCGGATATCCCCCCCTCACTGAAGCTTTCTTT. Residues: CASGYPPLTEAFF.